Presented here are 10 T cell receptor beta chains from one specimen sequenced in a study of regulatory T cells in long-lasting Graves disease. For TCR beta, libraries came from iRepertoire HTBI primers and Arm-PCR of CDR3 regions. In TCRdb, the multiplex PCR reads were re-called with MiXCR into one record per CDR3 protein. The data show about 450,000 distinct CDR3 sequences, roughly 15% seen once. Time point specified: newly diagnosed GD, antithyroid drugs for less than 3 months. Isolated PBMC RNA provided the starting material for the TCR library. These data are also associated with another study on T cells in Graves' hyperthyroidism and ophthalmopathy.

The sample here was peripheral blood mononuclear cells (PBMCs), taken at new diagnosis, from a patient treated with antithyroid drugs. These receptors were collected from a woman aged 25-40 years with Graves disease.

This clonotype came up a few times. The rearrangement joins TRBV2 to TRBJ2-2; a possible D gene is TRBD2 (5 bases). CDR1 and CDR2 (germline): SNHLY, FYNNEI. V was trimmed by 9 bases and J by 3 bases, leaving 14 bases between them. The CDR3 contains 14 residues. In nucleotides, the CDR3 is TGTGCCAGTGGGAGAAGTCTCGACACCGGGGAGCTGTTTTTT. This translates into CASGRSLDTGELFF.

At least ten counts were recorded for this clonotype. The genes are TRBV12-3 or TRBV12-4 and TRBJ2-1, with TRBD1 matching over 7 bases. J lost 6 bases, V lost 6 bases, and 14 bases had no gene match. The CDR3 runs 16 residues. The CDR3 reads CASRPTTGIPSNEQFF. The CDR3 nucleotides read TGTGCCAGCAGGCCTACGACAGGGATCCCCAGCAATGAGCAGTTCTTC.

In the case of this clonotype: A single base separates this from a much larger clone, so it may be a read error. The V gene is TRBV3-1, the J gene TRBJ2-5; D is undetermined. The germline gives CDR1 LGHDT, CDR2 YNNKEL (reference sequence). This CDR3 is 16 amino acids long. The V gene lost 5 bases and the J gene lost 11 bases, with 27 bases spanning the gap. The CDR3 loop reads CASSVIQYSSYNEQYF. The DNA of the CDR3 is TGTGCCAGCAGCGTAATACAGTATAGCTCCTACAATGAGCAGTACTTC.

This clonotype was detected ten times or more. The V gene is TRBV20-1, the J gene TRBJ2-7, with TRBD2 identical over 9 bases. The ends lost 1 base at V and 0 bases at J; junction bases unmatched: 4. Germline assignment: CDR1 DFQATT and CDR2 SNEGSKA (reference sequence). This CDR3 region has 15 residues. The CDR3 DNA reads TGCAGTGCTAGAGTCGCGGGAGGGATCTCCTACGAGCAGTACTTC. Protein: CSARVAGGISYEQYF.

V and J are TRBV7-9 and TRBJ2-1; 13 positions match TRBD2. The CDR3 loop spans 16 amino acids. The V gene's germline CDR1 is SEHNR and CDR2 FQNEAQ (reference sequence). The J segment lost 6 bases and the V segment lost 5 bases, leaving 7 bases of the junction unmatched. The CDR3 bases are TGTGCCAGCAGCCCACCGACTAGCGGGAGGATCAATGAGCAGTTCTTC. This sequence encodes CASSPPTSGRINEQFF.

This clonotype was observed many times. The genes are TRBV13 and TRBJ1-2; possibly TRBD1 for D (6 bases). This CDR3 is built from 17 residues. Germline V gene lookup returns CDR1 PRHDT and CDR2 FYEKMQ (reference sequence). Trimming took off 0 bases at V and 5 bases at J, with 19 bases between the two ends. The CDR3 reads CASSLGGTTGPEYGYTF. Here the CDR3 DNA reads TGTGCCAGCAGCTTAGGAGGGACCACAGGGCCCGAATATGGCTACACCTTC.

The V gene is TRBV5-1, the J gene TRBJ1-1; 12 bases agree with TRBD1. This CDR3 is built from 17 residues. The V and J ends lost 3 bases and 3 bases, in that order; junction bases with no gene match: 9. Germline CDR1 SGHRS, CDR2 YFSETQ. For the CDR3, the DNA is TGCGCCAGCAGCTCCGGGACAGGGGGCGCAACGGACACTGAAGCTTTCTTT. As protein: CASSSGTGGATDTEAFF.

The sample holds many counts of this clonotype. The V and J genes are TRBV5-1 and TRBJ2-7; 8 nucleotides line up with TRBD1. The CDR3 runs 17 residues. From germline, CDR1 is SGHRS and CDR2 YFSETQ. The trim removed 0 bases at V and 2 bases at J, leaving 10 bases unmatched. The CDR3 spells CASSLEIWTGPTYEQYF. Written as DNA, the CDR3 is TGCGCCAGCAGCTTGGAAATCTGGACAGGGCCAACCTACGAGCAGTACTTC.

In its sample, this clonotype was seen many times. The chain combines TRBV3-1 with TRBJ1-1; D uncertain. CDR3 size: 13 residues. CDR1 is LGHDT and CDR2 is YNNKEL in the germline V gene (reference sequence). V was cut by 6 bases and J by 3 bases, with 11 bases left in between. CDR3 sequence reads: CASSPSVYTEAFF. The CDR3 DNA is TGTGCCAGCAGTCCATCCGTTTACACTGAAGCTTTCTTT.

This clonotype was counted many times. The rearrangement uses TRBV11-2 and TRBJ2-3, with 9 bases matching TRBD2. CDR1 is SGHAT, CDR2 FQNNGV, per germline. The V and J ends lost 4 bases and 2 bases, in that order; junction bases with no gene match: 10. The CDR3 has 17 amino acids. Here the CDR3 DNA reads TGTGCCAGCAGCTGGGTGTACGGCGGGGGGGTCACAGATACGCAGTATTTT. Its protein product is CASSWVYGGGVTDTQYF.